The sequence of this TCR beta chain was determined in a study of blood T cells in healthy people across ages. Study-wide results and caveats: With unsorted PBMCs, a conclusive comparison of naive versus antigen-experienced cells was not possible. TCR beta diversity was tightly associated with the proportion of naive T cells.

Sample-barcoded 5' priming and a J-beta primer mix drove a second PCR of 7 to 11 cycles. TCRdb redid the calling of the 5' RACE reads with MiXCR, one entry per CDR3 protein. The sample shows around 1.1 million distinct CDR3 sequences, 35% to 40% of them seen only once. On this clonotype itself: The antigen is not known.

Sequenced sample: blood. This sequence originates from a man between 18 and 29 years old in good health.

The CDR3 protein is CASSIQGGFQETQYF. CDR3 nucleotides: TGTGCCAGTAGTATACAGGGGGGATTCCAAGAGACCCAGTACTTC. The chain is built from TRBV19 and TRBJ2-5; D might be TRBD1 (7 bases). The V end lost 2 bases, the J end lost 1 base, and 11 bases lay between the germline ends. From germline, CDR1 is LNHDA and CDR2 SQIVND (reference sequence). The CDR3 is 15 residues long.